This T cell receptor (beta chain) was observed in a study of multiple sclerosis patients with progressive multifocal leukoencephalopathy. Study outcomes and limitations: In most PML patients, TRB repertoires appeared less diverse by entropy.

This clone has only one observation. The antigen remains undetermined. The repertoire was sequenced with immunoSEQ multiplex PCR; TCRdb's copy has only in-frame clones and lacks some. The sample yields approximately 31,000 clones, more than 85% seen once. Stated time point: time of PML onset. The T3 samples were drawn when PML began. Trimming at V came to 0 bases and at J to 3 bases, leaving 5 bases not matched to a gene. CDR1 and CDR2 from the germline V gene are LGHNA and YSLEER. The CDR3 runs to 16 residues. This sequence originates from a human donor with progressive multifocal leukoencephalopathy. Source: PBMCs, taken from a patient treated with natalizumab. The chain employs TRBV4-3 and TRBJ2-3; 8 bases fit TRBD1. Here the CDR3 DNA reads TGCGCCAGCAGCCAAGACCCGGACAGGGCGACAGATACGCAGTATTTT. Amino acid sequence: CASSQDPDRATDTQYF.